This T cell receptor (beta chain) was observed in a study of breast tumors, draining lymph nodes, adjacent tissues. Study observations and caveats: Luminal-like breast cancer showed significantly greater tumor-nontumor repertoire similarity than basal-like breast cancer did. Tumor TCR diversity was below lymph nodes but above nontumor tissue. Data fit most tumor T cells coming from lymph node, expanding in tumor. The lymph node origin of tumor T cells was framed as consistent with a hypothesis, not demonstrated.

To note about this clonotype: The antigen remains undetermined.

TCRdb reprocessed the multiplex PCR reads with MiXCR, giving one entry per CDR3 protein. The sample holds 6,500 to 7,500 distinct CDR3 sequences, roughly 44% seen once. This CDR3 region has 17 residues. Per the germline V gene, CDR1 is MGHRA and CDR2 is YSYEKL. Trimming took 3 bases from V and 0 from J; bases not matched to a gene: 9. J is TRBJ2-3 and V is TRBV4-1, with 7 bases lining up with TRBD2. Sequences were obtained from tumor-adjacent breast tissue. The clonotype comes from a female donor with breast cancer. Some clones in this sample may be carry-over from other donors' samples. In nucleotides, the CDR3 is TGCGCCAGCAGCCACCCGGAGCGGGGTACTAGCACAGATACGCAGTATTTT. This sequence encodes CASSHPERGTSTDTQYF.